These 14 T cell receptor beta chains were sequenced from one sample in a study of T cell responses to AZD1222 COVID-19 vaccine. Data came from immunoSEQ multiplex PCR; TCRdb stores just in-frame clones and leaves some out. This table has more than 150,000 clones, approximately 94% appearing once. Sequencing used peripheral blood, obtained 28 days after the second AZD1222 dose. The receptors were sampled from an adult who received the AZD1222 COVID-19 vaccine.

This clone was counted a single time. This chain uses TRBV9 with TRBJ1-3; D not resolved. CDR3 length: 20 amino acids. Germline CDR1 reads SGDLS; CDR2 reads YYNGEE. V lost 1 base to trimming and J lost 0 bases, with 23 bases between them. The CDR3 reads CASSVRPGSGDTTSGNTIYF. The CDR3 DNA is TGTGCCAGCAGCGTACGTCCCGGGAGTGGGGATACGACCTCTGGAAACACCATATATTTT.

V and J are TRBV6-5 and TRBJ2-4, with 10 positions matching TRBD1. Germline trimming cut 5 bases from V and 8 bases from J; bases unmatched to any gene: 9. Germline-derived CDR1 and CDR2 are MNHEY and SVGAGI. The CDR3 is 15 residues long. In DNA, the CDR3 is TGTGCCAGCAGTCCGAGACAGGGGGCAATTGACATTCAGTACTTC. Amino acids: CASSPRQGAIDIQYF.

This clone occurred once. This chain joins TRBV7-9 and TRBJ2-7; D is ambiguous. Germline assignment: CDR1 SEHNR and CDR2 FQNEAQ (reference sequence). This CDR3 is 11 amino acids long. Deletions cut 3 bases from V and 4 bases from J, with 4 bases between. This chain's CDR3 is CASSFEYEQYF. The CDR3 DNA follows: TGTGCCAGCAGCTTTGAGTACGAGCAGTACTTC. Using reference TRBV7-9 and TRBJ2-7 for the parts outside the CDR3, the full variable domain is DTGVSQNPRHKITKRGQNVTFRCDPISEHNRLYWYRQTLGQGPEFLTYFQNEAQLEKSRLLSDRFSAERPKGSFSTLEIQRTEQGDSAMYLCASSFEYEQYFGPGTRLTVT.

The CDR3 here is CARVLEAVRRDNYEQYF. Written as DNA, the CDR3 is TGTGCCAGGGTACTAGAGGCGGTTAGGCGGGACAACTACGAGCAGTACTTC. V is TRBV6-4 and J is TRBJ2-7; possibly TRBD1 or TRBD2 for D (6 bases each). The CDR3 has 17 amino acids. V gave up 9 bases and J gave up 3 bases, with 27 bases separating them. Germline CDR1 is MRHNA and CDR2 is SNTAGT.

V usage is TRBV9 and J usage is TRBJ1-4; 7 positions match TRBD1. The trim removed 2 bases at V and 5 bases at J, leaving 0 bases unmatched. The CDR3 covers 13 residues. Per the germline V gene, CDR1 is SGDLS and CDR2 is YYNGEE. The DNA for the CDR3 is TGTGCCAGCAGCGTGGGACAGAATGAAAAACTGTTTTTT. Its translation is CASSVGQNEKLFF. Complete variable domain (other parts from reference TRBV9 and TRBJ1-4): DSGVTQTPKHLITATGQRVTLRCSPRSGDLSVYWYQQSLDQGLQFLIQYYNGEERAKGNILERFSAQQFPDLHSELNLSSLELGDSALYFCASSVGQNEKLFFGSGTQLSVL.

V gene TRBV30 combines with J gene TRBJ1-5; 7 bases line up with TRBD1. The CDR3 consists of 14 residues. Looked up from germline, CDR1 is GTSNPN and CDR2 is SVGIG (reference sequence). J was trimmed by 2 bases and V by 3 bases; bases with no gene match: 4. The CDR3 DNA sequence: TGTGCCTGGAGGAGAACAGGGGGCAATCAGCCCCAGCATTTT. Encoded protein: CAWRRTGGNQPQHF.

CDR3 coding DNA: TGTGCCAGCAGTTTAGGTCTGACTTTAAAAGGCACTGAAGCTTTCTTT. This codes for CASSLGLTLKGTEAFF. The J gene is TRBJ1-1, the V gene TRBV27; D not certain. Trimming took 2 bases from V and 4 from J, leaving 17 bases between them. This CDR3 comprises 16 residues. CDR1 is MNHEY and CDR2 is SMNVEV in the germline V gene (reference sequence).

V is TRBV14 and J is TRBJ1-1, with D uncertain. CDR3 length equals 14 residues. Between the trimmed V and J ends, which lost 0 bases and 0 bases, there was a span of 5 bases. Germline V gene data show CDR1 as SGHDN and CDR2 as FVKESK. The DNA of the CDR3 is TGTGCCAGCAGCCAAGAAAACATGAACACTGAAGCTTTCTTT. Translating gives CASSQENMNTEAFF.

CDR3 DNA: TGCAGCGCTACCGGGACCAACACTGAAGCTTTCTTT. Translation: CSATGTNTEAFF. The chain carries TRBV29-1 and TRBJ1-1; D perhaps matches TRBD1 (5 bases). V shed 7 bases and J shed 2 bases, with 11 bases lying between them. The CDR3 contains 12 residues. From germline, CDR1 is SQVTM and CDR2 ANQGSEA. Using reference TRBV29-1 and TRBJ1-1 for the parts outside the CDR3, the full variable domain is SAVISQKPSRDICQRGTSLTIQCQVDSQVTMMFWYRQQPGQSLTLIATANQGSEATYESGFVIDKFPISRPNLTFSTLTVSNMSPEDSSIYLCSATGTNTEAFFGQGTRLTVV.

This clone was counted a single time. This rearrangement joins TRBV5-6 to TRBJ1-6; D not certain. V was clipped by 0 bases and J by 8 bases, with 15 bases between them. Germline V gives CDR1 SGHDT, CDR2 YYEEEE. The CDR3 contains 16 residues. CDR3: CASSLDPGPGHSPLHF. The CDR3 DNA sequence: TGTGCCAGCAGCTTGGATCCCGGGCCCGGGCATTCACCCCTCCACTTT.

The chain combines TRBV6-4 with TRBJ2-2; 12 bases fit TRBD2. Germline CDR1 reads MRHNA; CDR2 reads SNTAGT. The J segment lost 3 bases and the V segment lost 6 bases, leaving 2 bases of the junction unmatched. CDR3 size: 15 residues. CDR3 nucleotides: TGTGCCAGCAGACGACTAGCGGGAGACACCGGGGAGCTGTTTTTT. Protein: CASRRLAGDTGELFF.

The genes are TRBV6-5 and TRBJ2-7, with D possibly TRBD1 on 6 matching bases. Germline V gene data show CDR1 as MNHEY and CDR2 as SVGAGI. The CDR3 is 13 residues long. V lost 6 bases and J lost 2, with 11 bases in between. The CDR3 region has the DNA TGTGCCAGCAGACTACAGGGAACCTACGAGCAGTACTTC. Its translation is CASRLQGTYEQYF.

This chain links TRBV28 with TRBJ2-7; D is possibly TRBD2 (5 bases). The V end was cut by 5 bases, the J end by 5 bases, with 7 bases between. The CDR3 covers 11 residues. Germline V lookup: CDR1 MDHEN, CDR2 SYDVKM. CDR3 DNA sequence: TGTGCCAGCAGTCCCGGGGACGAGCAGTACTTC. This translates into CASSPGDEQYF.

The CDR3 region has the DNA TGTGCCAGCAGTAACGTAAGGGACGGCCATGAGGAGCAGTACTTC. This translates into CASSNVRDGHEEQYF. This chain connects TRBV6-5 to TRBJ2-7, with D possibly being TRBD1 or TRBD2 (5 bases each). The CDR3 length is 15 residues. V dropped 5 bases and J dropped 7 bases, with 21 bases sitting between them. Germline assignment: CDR1 MNHEY and CDR2 SVGAGI.